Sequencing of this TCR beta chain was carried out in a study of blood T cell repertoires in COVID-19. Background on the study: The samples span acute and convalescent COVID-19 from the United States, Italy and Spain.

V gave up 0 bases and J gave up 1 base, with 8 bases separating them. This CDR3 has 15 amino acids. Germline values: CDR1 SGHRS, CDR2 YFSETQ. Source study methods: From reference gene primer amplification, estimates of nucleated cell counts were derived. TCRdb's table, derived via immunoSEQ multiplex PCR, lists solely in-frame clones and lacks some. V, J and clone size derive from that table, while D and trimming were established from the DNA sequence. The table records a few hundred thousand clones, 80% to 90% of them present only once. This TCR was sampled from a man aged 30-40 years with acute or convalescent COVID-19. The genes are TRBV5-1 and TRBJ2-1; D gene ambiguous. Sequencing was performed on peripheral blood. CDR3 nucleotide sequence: TGCGCCAGCAGCTTGGAAATTCGGTCCTACAATGAGCAGTTCTTC. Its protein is CASSLEIRSYNEQFF.